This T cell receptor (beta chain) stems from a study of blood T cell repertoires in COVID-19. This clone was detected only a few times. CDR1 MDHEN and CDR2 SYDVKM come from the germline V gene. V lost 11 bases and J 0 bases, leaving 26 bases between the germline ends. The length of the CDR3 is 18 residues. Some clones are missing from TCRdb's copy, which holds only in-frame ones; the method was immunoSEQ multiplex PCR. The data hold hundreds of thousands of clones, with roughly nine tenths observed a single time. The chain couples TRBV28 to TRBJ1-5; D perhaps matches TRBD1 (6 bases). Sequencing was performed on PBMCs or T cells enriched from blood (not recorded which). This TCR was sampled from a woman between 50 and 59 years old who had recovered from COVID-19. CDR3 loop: CAASPGGADAYSNQPQHF. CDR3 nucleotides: TGTGCCGCGTCCCCGGGGGGGGCAGACGCTTATAGCAATCAGCCCCAGCATTTT. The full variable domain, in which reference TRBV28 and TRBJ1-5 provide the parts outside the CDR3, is DVKVTQSSRYLVKRTGEKVFLECVQDMDHENMFWYRQDPGLGLRLIYFSYDVKMKEKGDIPEGYSVSREKKERFSLILESASTNQTSMYLCAASPGGADAYSNQPQHFGDGTRLSIL.